Below, one TCR beta chain is given with its context. The data were taken from a study of cytomegalovirus exposure and HLA in healthy donors. With 60 Vbeta and 13 Jbeta primers, the PCR was carried out. Data came from immunoSEQ multiplex PCR; TCRdb stores just in-frame clones and leaves some out. The clone table shows 25,000 to 40,000 clones, with the ten largest holding around 3.6%. At the time of sampling, donors were nominally healthy, though unrecorded immune exposures were likely. The J segment lost 6 bases and the V segment lost 4 bases, leaving 5 bases of the junction unmatched. The CDR3 totals 13 residues. Germline CDR1 is KGHSH and CDR2 is LQKENI.

The receptor's source is a man aged 35-49 years in good health and CMV-seronegative. V is TRBV18 and J is TRBJ1-1; 7 bases agree with TRBD1. Sequenced: PBMCs. The CDR3 loop is CASSHDRAAEAFF. CDR3 DNA: TGTGCCAGCTCACACGACAGGGCCGCTGAAGCTTTCTTT.